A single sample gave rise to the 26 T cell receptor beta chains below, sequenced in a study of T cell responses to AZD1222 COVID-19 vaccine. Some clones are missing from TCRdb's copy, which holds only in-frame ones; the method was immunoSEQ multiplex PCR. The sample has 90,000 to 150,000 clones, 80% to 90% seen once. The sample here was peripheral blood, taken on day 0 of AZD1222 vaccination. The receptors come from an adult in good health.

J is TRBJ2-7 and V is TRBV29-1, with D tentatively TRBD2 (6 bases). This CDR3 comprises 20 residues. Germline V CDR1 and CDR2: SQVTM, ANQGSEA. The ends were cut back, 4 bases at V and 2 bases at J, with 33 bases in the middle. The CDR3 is CSVAGRRNRDRGWGAYEQYF. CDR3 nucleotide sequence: TGCAGCGTTGCCGGACGGAGGAACCGGGACCGAGGGTGGGGGGCCTACGAGCAGTACTTC.

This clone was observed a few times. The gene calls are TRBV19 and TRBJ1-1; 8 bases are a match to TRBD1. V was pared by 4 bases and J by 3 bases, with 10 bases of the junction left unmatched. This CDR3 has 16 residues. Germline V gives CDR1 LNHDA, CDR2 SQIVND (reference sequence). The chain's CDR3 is CASSTGRGRIYTEAFF. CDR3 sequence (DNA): TGTGCCAGTAGTACGGGCAGGGGGCGTATTTACACTGAAGCTTTCTTT.

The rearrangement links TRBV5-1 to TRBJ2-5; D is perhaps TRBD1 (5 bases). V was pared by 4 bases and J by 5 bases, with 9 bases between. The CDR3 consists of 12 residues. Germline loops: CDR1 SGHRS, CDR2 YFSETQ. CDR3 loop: CASSPGWETQYF. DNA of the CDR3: TGCGCCAGCAGCCCAGGGTGGGAGACCCAGTACTTC.

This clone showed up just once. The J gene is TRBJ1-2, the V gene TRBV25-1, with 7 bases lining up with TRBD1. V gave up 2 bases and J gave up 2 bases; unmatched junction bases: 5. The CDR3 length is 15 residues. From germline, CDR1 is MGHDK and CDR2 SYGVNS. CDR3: CASSEDRVCNYGYTF. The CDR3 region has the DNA TGTGCCAGCAGTGAAGACAGGGTATGCAACTATGGCTACACCTTC.

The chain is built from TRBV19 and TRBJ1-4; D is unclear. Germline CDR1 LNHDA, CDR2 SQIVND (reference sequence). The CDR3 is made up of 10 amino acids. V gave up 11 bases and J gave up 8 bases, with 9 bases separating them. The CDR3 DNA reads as TGTGCCTCAGGTGGCGAAAAACTGTTTTTT. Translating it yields CASGGEKLFF. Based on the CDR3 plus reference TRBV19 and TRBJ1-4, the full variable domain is DGGITQSPKYLFRKEGQNVTLSCEQNLNHDAMYWYRQDPGQGLRLIYYSQIVNDFQKGDIAEGYSVSREKKESFPLTVTSAQKNPTAFYLCASGGEKLFFGSGTQLSVL.

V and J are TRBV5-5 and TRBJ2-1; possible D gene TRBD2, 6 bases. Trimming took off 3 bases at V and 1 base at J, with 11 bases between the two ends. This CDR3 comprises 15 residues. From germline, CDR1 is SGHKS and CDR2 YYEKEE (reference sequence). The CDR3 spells CASSWWGDSYNEQFF. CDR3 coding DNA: TGTGCCAGCAGCTGGTGGGGGGATTCCTACAATGAGCAGTTCTTC.

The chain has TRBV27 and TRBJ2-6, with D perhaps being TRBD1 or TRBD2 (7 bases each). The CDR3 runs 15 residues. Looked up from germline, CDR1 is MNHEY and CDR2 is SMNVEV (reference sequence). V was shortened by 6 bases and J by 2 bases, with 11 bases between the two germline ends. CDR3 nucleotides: TGTGCCAGCAGACCAGGGGGGGCTGGGGCCAACGTCCTGACTTTC. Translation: CASRPGGAGANVLTF.

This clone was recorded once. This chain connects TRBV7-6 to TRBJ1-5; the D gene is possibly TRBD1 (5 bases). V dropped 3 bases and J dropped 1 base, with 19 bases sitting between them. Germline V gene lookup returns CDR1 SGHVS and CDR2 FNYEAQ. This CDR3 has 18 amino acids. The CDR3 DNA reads TGTGCCAGCAGCTTGAGTACGGGGACGCGGGGCAGCAATCAGCCCCAGCATTTT. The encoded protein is CASSLSTGTRGSNQPQHF.

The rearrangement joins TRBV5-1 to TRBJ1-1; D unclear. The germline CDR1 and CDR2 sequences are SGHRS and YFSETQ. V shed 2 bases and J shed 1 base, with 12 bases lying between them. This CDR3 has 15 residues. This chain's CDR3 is CASSLLNIGNTEAFF. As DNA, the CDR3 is TGCGCCAGCAGCTTACTTAATATAGGGAACACTGAAGCTTTCTTT.

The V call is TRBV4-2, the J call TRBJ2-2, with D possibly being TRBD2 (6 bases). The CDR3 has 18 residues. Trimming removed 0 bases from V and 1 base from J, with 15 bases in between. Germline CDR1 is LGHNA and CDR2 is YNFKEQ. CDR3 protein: CASSQEISSVMNTGELFF. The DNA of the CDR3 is TGTGCCAGCAGCCAAGAAATATCTAGCGTCATGAACACCGGGGAGCTGTTTTTT.

CDR3 sequence reads: CASRETGLRNTEAFF. As DNA, the CDR3 is TGTGCCAGTAGAGAGACAGGGCTCCGTAACACTGAAGCTTTCTTT. The rearrangement uses TRBV19 and TRBJ1-1; 7 bases line up with TRBD1. Germline values: CDR1 LNHDA, CDR2 SQIVND (reference sequence). The V segment lost 6 bases and the J segment 2 bases; nucleotides outside the gene matches: 9. The CDR3 sequence is 15 residues long.

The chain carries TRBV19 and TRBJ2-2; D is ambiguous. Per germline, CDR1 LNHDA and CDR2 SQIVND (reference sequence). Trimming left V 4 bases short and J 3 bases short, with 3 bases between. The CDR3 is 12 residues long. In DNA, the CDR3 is TGTGCCAGTAGTACCCACACCGGGGAGCTGTTTTTT. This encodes CASSTHTGELFF.

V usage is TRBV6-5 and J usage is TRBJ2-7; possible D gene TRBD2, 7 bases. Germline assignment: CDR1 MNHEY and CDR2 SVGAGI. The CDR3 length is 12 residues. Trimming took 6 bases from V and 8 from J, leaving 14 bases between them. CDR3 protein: CASSEGGAKQYF. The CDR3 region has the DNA TGTGCCAGCAGCGAGGGGGGGGCGAAGCAGTACTTC.

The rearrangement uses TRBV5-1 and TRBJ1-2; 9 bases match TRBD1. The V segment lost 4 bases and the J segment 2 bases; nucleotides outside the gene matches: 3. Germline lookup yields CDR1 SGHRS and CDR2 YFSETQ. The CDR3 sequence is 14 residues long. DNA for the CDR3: TGCGCCAGCAGCCAGGGACAGGGAAACTATGGCTACACCTTC. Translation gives CASSQGQGNYGYTF.

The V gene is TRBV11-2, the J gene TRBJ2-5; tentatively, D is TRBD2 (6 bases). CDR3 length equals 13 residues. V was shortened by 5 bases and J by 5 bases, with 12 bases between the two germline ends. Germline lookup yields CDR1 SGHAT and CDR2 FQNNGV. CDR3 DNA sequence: TGTGCCAGCAGCCCCGCGGGGTGGGAGACCCAGTACTTC. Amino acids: CASSPAGWETQYF. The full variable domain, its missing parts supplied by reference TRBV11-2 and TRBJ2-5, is EAGVAQSPRYKIIEKRQSVAFWCNPISGHATLYWYQQILGQGPKLLIQFQNNGVVDDSQLPKDRFSAERLKGVDSTLKIQPAKLEDSAVYLCASSPAGWETQYFGPGTRLLVL.

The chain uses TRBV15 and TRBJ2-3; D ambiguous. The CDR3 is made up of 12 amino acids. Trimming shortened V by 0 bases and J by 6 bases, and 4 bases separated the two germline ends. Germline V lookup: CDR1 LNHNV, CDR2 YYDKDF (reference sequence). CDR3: CATSREKDTQYF. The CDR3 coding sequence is TGTGCCACCAGCAGAGAAAAGGATACGCAGTATTTT.

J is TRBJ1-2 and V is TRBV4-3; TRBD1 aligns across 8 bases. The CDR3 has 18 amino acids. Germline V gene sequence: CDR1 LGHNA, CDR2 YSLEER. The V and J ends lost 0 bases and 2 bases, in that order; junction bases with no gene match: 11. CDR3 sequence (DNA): TGCGCCAGCAGCCAAGAACCCTTACGGGACAGGCGGAACTATGGCTACACCTTC. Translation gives CASSQEPLRDRRNYGYTF.

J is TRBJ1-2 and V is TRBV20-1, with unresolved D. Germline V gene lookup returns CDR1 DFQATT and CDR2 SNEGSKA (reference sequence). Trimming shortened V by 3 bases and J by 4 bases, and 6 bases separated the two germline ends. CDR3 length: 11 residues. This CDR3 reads CSASSTYGYTF. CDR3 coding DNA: TGCAGTGCTAGCAGCACCTATGGCTACACCTTC.

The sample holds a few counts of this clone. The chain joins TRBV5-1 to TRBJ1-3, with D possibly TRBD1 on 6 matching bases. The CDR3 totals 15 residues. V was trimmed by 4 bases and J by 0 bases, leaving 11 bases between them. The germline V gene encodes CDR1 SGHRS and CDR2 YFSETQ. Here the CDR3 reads CASSPQGNSGNTIYF. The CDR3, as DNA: TGCGCCAGCAGCCCCCAGGGGAACTCTGGAAACACCATATATTTT. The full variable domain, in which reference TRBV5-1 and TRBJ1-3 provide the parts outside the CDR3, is KAGVTQTPRYLIKTRGQQVTLSCSPISGHRSVSWYQQTPGQGLQFLFEYFSETQRNKGNFPGRFSGRQFSNSRSEMNVSTLELGDSALYLCASSPQGNSGNTIYFGEGSWLTVV.

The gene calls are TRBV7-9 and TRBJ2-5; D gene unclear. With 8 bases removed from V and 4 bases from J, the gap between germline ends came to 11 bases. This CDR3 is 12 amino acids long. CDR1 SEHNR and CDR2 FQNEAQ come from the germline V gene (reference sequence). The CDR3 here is CASEAYRETQYF. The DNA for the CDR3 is TGTGCCAGCGAGGCGTACCGAGAGACCCAGTACTTC. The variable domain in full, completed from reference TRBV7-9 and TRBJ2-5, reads DTGVSQNPRHKITKRGQNVTFRCDPISEHNRLYWYRQTLGQGPEFLTYFQNEAQLEKSRLLSDRFSAERPKGSFSTLEIQRTEQGDSAMYLCASEAYRETQYFGPGTRLLVL.

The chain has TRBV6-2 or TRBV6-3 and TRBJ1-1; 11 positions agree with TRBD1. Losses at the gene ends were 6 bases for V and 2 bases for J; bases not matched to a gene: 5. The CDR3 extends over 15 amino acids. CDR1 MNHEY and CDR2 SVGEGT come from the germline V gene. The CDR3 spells CASSPWTGGNTEAFF. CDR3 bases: TGTGCCAGCAGCCCCTGGACAGGGGGCAACACTGAAGCTTTCTTT.

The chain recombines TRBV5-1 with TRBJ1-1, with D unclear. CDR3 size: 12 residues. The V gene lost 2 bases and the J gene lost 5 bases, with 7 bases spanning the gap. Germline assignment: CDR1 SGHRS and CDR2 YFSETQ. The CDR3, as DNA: TGCGCCAGCAGCTTCTCGGGGACTGAAGCTTTCTTT. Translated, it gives CASSFSGTEAFF.

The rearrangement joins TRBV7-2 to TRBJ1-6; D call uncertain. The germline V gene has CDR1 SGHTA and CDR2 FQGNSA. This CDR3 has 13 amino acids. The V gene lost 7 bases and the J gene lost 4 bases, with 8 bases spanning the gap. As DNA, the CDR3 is TGTGCCAGCACTTATTTATATAATTCACCCCTCCACTTT. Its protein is CASTYLYNSPLHF.

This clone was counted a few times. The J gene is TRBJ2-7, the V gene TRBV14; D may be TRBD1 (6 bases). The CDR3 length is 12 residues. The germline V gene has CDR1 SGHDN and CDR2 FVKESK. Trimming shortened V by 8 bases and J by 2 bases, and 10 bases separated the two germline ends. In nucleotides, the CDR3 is TGTGCCAGCGGACAGAGCACCTACGAGCAGTACTTC. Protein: CASGQSTYEQYF.

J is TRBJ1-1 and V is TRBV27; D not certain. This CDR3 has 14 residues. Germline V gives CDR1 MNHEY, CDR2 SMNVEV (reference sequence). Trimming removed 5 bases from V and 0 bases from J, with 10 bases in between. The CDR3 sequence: CASSQDGVNTEAFF. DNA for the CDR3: TGTGCCAGCAGTCAGGACGGGGTGAACACTGAAGCTTTCTTT.

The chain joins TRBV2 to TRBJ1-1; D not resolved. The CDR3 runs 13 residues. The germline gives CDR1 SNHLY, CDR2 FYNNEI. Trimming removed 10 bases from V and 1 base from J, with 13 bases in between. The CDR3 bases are TGTGCCACCTTCCGACGGGGGAACACTGAAGCTTTCTTT. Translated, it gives CATFRRGNTEAFF.